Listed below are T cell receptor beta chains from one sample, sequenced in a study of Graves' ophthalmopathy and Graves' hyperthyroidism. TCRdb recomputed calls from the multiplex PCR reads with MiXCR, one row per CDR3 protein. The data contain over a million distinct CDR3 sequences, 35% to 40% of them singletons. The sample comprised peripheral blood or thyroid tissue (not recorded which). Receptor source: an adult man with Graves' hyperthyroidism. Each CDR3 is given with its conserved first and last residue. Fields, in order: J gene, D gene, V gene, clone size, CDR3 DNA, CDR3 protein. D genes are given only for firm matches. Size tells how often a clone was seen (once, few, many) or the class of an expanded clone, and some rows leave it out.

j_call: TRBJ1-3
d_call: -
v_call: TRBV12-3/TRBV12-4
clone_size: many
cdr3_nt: TGTGCCAGCGACTCCAACACCGGCTCTGGAAACACCATATATTTT
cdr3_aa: CASDSNTGSGNTIYF

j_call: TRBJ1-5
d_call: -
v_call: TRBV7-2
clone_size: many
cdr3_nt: TGTGCCAGCAGCTTATCAGGGGAAGTAGTTCAGCCCCAGCATTTT
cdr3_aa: CASSLSGEVVQPQHF

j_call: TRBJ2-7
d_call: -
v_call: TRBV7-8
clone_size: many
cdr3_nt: TGTGCCAGCAGCTTTCAATCTGACTACGAGCAGTACTTC
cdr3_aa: CASSFQSDYEQYF

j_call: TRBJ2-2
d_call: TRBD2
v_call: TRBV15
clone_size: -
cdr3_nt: TGTGCCACCAGGCTAGCGGAGCCCACCGGGGAGCTGTTTTTT
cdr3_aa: CATRLAEPTGELFF

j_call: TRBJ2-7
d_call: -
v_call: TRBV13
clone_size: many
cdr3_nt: TGTGCCAGCGGGTACGGGGACGAGCAGTACTTC
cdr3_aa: CASGYGDEQYF

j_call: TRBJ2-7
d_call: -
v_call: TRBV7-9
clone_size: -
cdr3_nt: TGTGCCAGCACCCGTGAAGGGCCCTCCTACGAGCAGTACTTC
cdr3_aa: CASTREGPSYEQYF

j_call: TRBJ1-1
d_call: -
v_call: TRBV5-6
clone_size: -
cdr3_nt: TGTGCCAGCAGCTTGGGGAATGGGGCTGAAGCTTTCTTT
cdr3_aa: CASSLGNGAEAFF

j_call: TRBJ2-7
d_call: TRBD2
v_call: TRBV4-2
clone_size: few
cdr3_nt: TGTGCCAGCAGCCAAGAGGCTAGCGGGCCTCCCTACGAGCAGTACTTC
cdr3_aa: CASSQEASGPPYEQYF

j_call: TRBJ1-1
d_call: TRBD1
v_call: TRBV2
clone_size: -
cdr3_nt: TGTGCCAGCAGTGAAGGGCGACAGGGCGGCACTGAAACTTTCTTT
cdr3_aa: CASSEGRQGGTETFF

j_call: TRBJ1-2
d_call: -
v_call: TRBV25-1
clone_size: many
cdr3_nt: TGTGCCAGCAGTTGGGGGTCGGGCTACACCTTC
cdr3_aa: CASSWGSGYTF

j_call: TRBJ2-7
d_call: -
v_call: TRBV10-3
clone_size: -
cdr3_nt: TGTGCCAGCAAAGCAAACCCTATGCGGTCCGAGCAGTACTTC
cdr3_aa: CASKANPMRSEQYF

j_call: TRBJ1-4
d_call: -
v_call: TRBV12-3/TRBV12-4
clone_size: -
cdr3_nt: TGTGCCAGCAGTTACGGCATGGCAGATGAAAAACTGTTTTTT
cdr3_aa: CASSYGMADEKLFF

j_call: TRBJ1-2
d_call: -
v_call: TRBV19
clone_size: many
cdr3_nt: TGTGCCAGTAGTATCTCGGGGACGAACTATGGCTACACCTTC
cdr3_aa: CASSISGTNYGYTF

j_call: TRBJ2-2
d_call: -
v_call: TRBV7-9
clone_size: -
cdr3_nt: TGTGCCAGCAGCCAAGTGTCGGGGCAGGGGTCCGGGGAGCTGTTTTTT
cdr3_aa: CASSQVSGQGSGELFF

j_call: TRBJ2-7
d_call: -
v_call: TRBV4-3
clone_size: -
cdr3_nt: TGCGCCAGCAGCCAAGAATTTTCAGGAACCTACGAGCAGTACTTC
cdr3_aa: CASSQEFSGTYEQYF

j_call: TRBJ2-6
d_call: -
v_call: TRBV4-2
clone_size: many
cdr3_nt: TGTGCCAGCAGCGACCCGGACTCCTCTGGGGCCAACGTCCTGACTTTC
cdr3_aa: CASSDPDSSGANVLTF

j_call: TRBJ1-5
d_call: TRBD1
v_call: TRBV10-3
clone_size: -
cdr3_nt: TGTGCCATCAGTCTGACAGGGGAGCAGCCCCAGCATTTT
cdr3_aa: CAISLTGEQPQHF

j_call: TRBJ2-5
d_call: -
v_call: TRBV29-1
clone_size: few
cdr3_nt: TGCAGCTTAGGTAGCGGAGTCCAAGAGACCCAGTACTTC
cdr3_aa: CSLGSGVQETQYF

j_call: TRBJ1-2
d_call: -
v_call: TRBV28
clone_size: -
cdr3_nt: TGTGCCAGCCTAGGATTCTCTGGCTACACCTTC
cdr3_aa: CASLGFSGYTF

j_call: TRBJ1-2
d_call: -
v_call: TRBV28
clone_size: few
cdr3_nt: TGTGCCAGCAGTTTAGGGGGGGTATGGGACTACACCTTC
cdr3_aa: CASSLGGVWDYTF

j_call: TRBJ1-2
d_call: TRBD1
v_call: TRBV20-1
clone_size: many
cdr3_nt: TGCAGTGCTAGAGATACCGGGACAGCGACTAACTATGGCTACACCTTC
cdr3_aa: CSARDTGTATNYGYTF

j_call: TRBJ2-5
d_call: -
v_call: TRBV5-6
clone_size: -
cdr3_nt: TGTGCCAGCAGCTTATTAGCGGTGGGAGTGGCCGAAGAGACCCAGTACTTC
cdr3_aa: CASSLLAVGVAEETQYF

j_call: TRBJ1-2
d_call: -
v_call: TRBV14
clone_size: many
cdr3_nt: TGTGCCAGCAGCCATGCAGGGGTGAACTATGGCTACACCTTC
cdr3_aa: CASSHAGVNYGYTF

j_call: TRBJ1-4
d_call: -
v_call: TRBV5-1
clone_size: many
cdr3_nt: TGCGCCAGCAGCTTCGCACCAACCTCTAATGAAAAACTGTTTTTT
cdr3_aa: CASSFAPTSNEKLFF

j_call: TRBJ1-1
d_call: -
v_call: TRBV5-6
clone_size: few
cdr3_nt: TGTGCCAGCAGCTTGGCCCGGGCAGACGCTTTCTTT
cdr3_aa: CASSLARADAFF

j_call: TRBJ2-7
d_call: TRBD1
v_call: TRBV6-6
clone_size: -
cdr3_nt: TGTGCCAGCAGTTACTCGACAGGACAGGGGGCCTACGAGCAGTACTTC
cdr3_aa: CASSYSTGQGAYEQYF

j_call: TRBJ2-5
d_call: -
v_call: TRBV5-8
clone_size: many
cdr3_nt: TGTGCCAGCAGCTTCAAGGAAGAGACCCAGTACTTC
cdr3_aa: CASSFKEETQYF

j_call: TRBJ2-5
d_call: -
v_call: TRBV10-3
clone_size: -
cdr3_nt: TGTGCCATTGGAGGGGGCAGTAAAGAGACCCAGTACTTC
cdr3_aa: CAIGGGSKETQYF

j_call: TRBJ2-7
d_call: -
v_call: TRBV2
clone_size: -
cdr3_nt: TGTGCCAGCAGTTACTCCGTGGAGGTGGGGGATCCCTACGAGCAGTACTTC
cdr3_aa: CASSYSVEVGDPYEQYF

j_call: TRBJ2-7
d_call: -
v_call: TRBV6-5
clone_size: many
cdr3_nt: TGTGCCAGCAGAAAAGAGGGGGCTAGCGCGCCGTACTTC
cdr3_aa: CASRKEGASAPYF

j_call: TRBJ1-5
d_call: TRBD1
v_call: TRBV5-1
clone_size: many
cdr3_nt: TGCGCCAGCAGCTTGGGGGCACAGGGGCCGAATCAGCCCCAGCATTTT
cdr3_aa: CASSLGAQGPNQPQHF

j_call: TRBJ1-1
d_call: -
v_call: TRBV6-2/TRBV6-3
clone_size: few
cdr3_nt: TGTGCCAGCAGTTTTTCAGGGTCGGGGAGCACTGAAGCTTTCTTT
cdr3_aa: CASSFSGSGSTEAFF

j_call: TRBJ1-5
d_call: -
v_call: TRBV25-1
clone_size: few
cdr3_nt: TGTGCCAGCATTCGGGATGGTCAGCCCCAGCATTTT
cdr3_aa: CASIRDGQPQHF

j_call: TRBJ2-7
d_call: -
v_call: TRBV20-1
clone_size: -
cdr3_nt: TGCAGTGCTAGAGACAACCCCGTTAGGGAAACCCTCTACGAGCAGTACTTC
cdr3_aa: CSARDNPVRETLYEQYF

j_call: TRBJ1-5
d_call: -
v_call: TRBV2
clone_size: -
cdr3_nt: TGTGCCAGCAGCCTGACTAGACAAGTTTTCAATCAGCCCCAGCATTTT
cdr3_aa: CASSLTRQVFNQPQHF

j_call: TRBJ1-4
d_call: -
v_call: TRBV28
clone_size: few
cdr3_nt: TGTGCCAGCAGTTTAGACAGTTCAAATGAAAAACTGTTTTTT
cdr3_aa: CASSLDSSNEKLFF

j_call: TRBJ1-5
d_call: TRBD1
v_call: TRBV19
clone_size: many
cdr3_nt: TGTGCCAGTAGTATAACGGACAGGGCTCAGCCCCAGCATTTT
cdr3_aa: CASSITDRAQPQHF

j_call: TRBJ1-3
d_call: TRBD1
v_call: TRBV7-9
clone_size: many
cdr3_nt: TGTGCCAGCAGCCATACAGGGGGATCTGGAAACACCATATATTTT
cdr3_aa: CASSHTGGSGNTIYF

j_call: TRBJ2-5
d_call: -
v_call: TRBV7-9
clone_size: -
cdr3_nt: TGTGCCAGCCTACTTACGGGCGGAGCCGGAGAGACCCAGTACTTC
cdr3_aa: CASLLTGGAGETQYF

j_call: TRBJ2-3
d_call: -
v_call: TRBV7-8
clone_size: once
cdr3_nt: TGTGCCAGCAGCCACCGGTCTCAGATCCTCACAGATACGCAGTATTTT
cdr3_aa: CASSHRSQILTDTQYF

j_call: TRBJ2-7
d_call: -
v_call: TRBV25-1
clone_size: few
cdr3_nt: TGTGCCAGCACTCAAGGGGCGAACTACGAGCAGTACTTC
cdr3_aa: CASTQGANYEQYF

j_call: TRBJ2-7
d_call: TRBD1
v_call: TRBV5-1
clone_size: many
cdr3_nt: TGCGCCAGCAGCTTGGTGGGACAGGGGGCAGGGTACGAGCAGTACTTC
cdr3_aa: CASSLVGQGAGYEQYF

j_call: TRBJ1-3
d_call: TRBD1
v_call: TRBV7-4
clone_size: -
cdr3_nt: TGTGCCAGCAAGAGGACAGGAAGTACCGATGGAAACACCATATATTTT
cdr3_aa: CASKRTGSTDGNTIYF

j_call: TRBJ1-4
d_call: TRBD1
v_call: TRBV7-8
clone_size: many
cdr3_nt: TGTGCCAGCAGCCTCAGGGACAGGGGAGAAAAACTGTTTTTT
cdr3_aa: CASSLRDRGEKLFF

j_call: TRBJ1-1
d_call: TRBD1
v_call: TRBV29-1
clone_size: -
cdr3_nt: TGCAGTTTCCACGGACAGGGGGGCACTGAAGCTTTCTTT
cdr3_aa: CSFHGQGGTEAFF

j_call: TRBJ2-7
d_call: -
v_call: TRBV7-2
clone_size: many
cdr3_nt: TGTGCCAGCAGCTTAGCCGGCCAGGACTCCTACGAGCAGTACTTC
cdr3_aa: CASSLAGQDSYEQYF

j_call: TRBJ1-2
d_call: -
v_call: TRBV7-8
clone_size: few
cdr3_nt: TGTGCCAGCAGCCCCGGAGAGACAGTTAACTATGGCTACACCTTC
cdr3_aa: CASSPGETVNYGYTF

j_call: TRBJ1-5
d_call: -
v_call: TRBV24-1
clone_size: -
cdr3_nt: TGTGCCACCAGTCACCAAGGGGGTAGCAATCAGCCCCAGCATTTT
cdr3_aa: CATSHQGGSNQPQHF

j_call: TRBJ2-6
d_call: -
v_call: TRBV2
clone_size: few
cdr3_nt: TGTGCCAGCAGTGAAGGGTTATCTGGGGCCAACGTCCTGACTTTC
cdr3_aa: CASSEGLSGANVLTF

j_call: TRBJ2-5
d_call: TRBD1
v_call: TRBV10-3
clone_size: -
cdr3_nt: TGTGCCAGCAGCTCAGGGGGCGTGACCCAGTACTTC
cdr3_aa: CASSSGGVTQYF

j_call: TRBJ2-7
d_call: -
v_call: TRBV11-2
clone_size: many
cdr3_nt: TGTGCCAGCAGCTTAGCGGGGCGCCAGGACGAGCAGTACTTC
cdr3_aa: CASSLAGRQDEQYF

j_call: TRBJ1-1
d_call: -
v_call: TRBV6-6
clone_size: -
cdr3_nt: TGTGCCAGCAGTTACTCGAACACGGGTAGCACTGAAGCTTTCTTT
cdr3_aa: CASSYSNTGSTEAFF

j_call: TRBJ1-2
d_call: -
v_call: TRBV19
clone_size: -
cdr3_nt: TGTGCCAGTAGTATAATTGGTCGCGGACAGCGACCAACTAATAACTATGGCTACACCTTC
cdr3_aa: CASSIIGRGQRPTNNYGYTF

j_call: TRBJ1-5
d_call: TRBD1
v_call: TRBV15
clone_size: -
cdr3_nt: TGTGCCACCAGCAGGAGGACAGGTCAGGCGCCCCAGCATTTT
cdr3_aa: CATSRRTGQAPQHF